The clone carrying this TCR beta chain was recorded once. CDR3 size: 15 residues. Germline V gene sequence: CDR1 MNHEY, CDR2 SVGAGI. V gave up 4 bases and J gave up 2 bases; unmatched junction bases: 4. Sequencing relied on immunoSEQ assay v3.0, run at survey level. Per-sample TRB depth target: roughly 40,000-50,000 T-cell genomes. Produced via immunoSEQ multiplex PCR; TCRdb's table is partial and in-frame only. The table includes tens of thousands of clones, around 87% detected once. This specimen comes from a study of long-term antiretroviral therapy in people with HIV. The sample in question was unsorted PBMCs, obtained 2.6 years after starting antiretroviral therapy. The sequence came from a woman aged 45-59 years with HIV. This rearrangement joins TRBV6-5 to TRBJ2-5, with TRBD2 matching 10 bases. The CDR3 sequence: CASSWSGRAQETQYF. The DNA of the CDR3 is TGTGCCAGCAGTTGGAGCGGGAGGGCACAAGAGACCCAGTACTTC.